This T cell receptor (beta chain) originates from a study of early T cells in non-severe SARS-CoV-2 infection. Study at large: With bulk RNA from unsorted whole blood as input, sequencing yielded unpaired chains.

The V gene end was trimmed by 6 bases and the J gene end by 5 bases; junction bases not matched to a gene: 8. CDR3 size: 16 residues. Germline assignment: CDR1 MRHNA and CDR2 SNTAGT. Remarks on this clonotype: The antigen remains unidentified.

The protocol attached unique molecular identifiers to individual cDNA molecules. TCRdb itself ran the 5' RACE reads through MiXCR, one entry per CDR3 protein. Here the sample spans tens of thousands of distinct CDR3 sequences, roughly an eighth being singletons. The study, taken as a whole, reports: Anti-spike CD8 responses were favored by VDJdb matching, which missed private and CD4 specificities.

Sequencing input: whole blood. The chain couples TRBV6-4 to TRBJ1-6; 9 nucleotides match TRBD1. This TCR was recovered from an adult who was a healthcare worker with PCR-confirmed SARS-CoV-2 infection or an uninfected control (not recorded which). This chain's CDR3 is CASRRTGGENNSPLHF. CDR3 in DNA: TGTGCCAGCAGGAGAACAGGGGGCGAGAATAATTCACCCCTCCACTTT.